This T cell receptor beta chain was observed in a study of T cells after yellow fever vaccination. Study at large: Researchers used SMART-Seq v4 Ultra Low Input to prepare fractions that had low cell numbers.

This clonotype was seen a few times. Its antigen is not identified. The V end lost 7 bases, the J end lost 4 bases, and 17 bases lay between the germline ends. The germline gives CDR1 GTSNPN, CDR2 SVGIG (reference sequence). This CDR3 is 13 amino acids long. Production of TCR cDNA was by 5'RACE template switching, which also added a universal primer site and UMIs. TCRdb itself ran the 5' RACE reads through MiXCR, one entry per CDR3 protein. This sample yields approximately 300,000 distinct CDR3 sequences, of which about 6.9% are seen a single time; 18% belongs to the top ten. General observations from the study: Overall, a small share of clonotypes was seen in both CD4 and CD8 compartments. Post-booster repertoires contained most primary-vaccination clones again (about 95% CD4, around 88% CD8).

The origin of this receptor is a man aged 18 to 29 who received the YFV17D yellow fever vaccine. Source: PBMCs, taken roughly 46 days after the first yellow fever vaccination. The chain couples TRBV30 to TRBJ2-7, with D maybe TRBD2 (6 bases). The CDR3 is CAYQGGNSYEQYF. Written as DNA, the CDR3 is TGTGCCTATCAGGGAGGAAATTCTTACGAGCAGTACTTC.